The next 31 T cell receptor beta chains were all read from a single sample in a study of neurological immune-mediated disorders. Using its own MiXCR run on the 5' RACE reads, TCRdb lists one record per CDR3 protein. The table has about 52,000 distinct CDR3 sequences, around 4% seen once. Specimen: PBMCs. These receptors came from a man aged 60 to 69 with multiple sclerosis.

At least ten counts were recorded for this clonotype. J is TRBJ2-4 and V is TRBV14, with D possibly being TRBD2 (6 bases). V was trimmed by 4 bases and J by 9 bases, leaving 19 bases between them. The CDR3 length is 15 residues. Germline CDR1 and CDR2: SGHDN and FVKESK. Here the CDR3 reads CASSLLASPVGIQYF. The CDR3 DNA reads TGTGCCAGCAGCCTCCTAGCGTCCCCGGTGGGCATTCAGTACTTC.

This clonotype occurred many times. In DNA form, the CDR3 reads TGTGCCAGCAGCGTAGCTCTGGAGGGACGGGACAATGAGCAGTTCTTC. It is translated as CASSVALEGRDNEQFF. V and J are TRBV9 and TRBJ2-1, with a tentative D call TRBD2 (6 bases). From germline, CDR1 is SGDLS and CDR2 YYNGEE. The CDR3 loop spans 16 amino acids. Trimming removed 0 bases at V and 5 bases at J, with 15 bases between.

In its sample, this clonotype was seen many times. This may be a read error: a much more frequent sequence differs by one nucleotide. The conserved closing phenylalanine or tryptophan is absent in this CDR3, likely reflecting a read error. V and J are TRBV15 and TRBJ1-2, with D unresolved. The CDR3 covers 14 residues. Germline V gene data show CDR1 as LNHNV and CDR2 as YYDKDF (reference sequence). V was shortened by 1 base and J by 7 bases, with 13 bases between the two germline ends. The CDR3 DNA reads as TGTGCCACCAGCAGAGGCAGGCGCGCCGCTGGCTACACCTGC. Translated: CATSRGRRAAGYTC.

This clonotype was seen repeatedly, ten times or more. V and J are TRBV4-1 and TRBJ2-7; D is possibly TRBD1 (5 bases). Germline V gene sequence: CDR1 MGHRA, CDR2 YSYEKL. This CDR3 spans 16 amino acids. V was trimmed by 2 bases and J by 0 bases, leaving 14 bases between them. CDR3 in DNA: TGCGCCAGCAGCCAAATTAAGGGGCTTAGCTCCTACGAGCAGTACTTC. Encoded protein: CASSQIKGLSSYEQYF.

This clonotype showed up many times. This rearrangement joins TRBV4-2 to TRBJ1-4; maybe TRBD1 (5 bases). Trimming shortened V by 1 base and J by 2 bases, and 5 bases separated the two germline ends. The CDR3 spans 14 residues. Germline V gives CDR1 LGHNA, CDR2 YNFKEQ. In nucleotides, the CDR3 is TGTGCCAGCAGCCAAGCAGGGACTAATGAAAAACTGTTTTTT. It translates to CASSQAGTNEKLFF.

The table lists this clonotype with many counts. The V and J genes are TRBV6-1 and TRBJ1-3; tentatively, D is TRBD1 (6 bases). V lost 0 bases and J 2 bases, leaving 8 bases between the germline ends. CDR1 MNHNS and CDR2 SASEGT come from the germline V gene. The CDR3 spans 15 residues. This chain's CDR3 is CASSEAGGPGNTIYF. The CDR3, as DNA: TGTGCCAGCAGTGAAGCGGGGGGCCCTGGAAACACCATATATTTT.

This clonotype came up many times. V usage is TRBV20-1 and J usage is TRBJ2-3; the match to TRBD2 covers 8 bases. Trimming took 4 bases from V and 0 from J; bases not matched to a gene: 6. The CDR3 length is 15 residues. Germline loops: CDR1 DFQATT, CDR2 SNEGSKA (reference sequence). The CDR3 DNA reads TGCAGTGCTACCACGGCGGGAGGTAGCACAGATACGCAGTATTTT. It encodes CSATTAGGSTDTQYF.

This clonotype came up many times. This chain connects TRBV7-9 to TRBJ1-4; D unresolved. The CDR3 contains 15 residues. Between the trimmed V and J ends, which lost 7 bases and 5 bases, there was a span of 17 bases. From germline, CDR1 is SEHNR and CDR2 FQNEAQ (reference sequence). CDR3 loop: CASTPGSSDNEKLFF. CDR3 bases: TGTGCCAGCACCCCCGGAAGCAGCGACAATGAAAAACTGTTTTTT.

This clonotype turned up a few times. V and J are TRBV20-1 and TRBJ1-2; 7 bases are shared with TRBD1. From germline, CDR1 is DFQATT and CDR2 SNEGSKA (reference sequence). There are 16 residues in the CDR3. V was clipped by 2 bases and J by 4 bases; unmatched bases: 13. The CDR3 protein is CSARRQGGDSGYGYTF. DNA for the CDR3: TGCAGTGCTAGAAGGCAGGGGGGGGATTCCGGCTATGGCTACACCTTC.

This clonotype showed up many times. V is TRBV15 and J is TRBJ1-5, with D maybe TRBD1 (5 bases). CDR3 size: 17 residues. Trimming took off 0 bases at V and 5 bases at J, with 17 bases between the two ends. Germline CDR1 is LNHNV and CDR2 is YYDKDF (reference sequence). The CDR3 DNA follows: TGTGCCACCAGCAGAGAGGGACGCCCCGGGCTTTATCAGCCCCAGCATTTT. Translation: CATSREGRPGLYQPQHF.

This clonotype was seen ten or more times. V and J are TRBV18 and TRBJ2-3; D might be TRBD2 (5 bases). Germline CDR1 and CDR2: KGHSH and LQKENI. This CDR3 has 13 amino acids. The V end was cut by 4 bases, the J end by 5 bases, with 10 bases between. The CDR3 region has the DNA TGTGCCAGCTCACTACGGGAAAGAGATACGCAGTATTTT. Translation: CASSLRERDTQYF.

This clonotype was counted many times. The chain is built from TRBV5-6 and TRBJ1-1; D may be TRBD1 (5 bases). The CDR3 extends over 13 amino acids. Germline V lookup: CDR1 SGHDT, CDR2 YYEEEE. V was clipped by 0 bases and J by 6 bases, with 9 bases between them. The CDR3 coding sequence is TGTGCCAGCAGCTTGGATGGACAAGCTGAAGCTTTCTTT. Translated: CASSLDGQAEAFF.

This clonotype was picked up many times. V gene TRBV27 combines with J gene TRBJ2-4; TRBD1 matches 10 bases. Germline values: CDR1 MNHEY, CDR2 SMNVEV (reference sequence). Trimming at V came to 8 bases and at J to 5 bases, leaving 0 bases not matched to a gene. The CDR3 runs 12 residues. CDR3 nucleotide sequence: TGTGCCAGCGGGACAGGGGAAAACATTCAGTACTTC. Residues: CASGTGENIQYF.

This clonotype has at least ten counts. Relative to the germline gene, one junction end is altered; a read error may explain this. Here the CDR3 reads CAGSQQGGQPQHF. The CDR3 DNA is TGTGCCGGCAGCCAACAGGGCGGTCAGCCCCAGCATTTT. The V gene is TRBV6-1, the J gene TRBJ1-5; perhaps TRBD1 as D (6 bases). Germline V gives CDR1 MNHNS, CDR2 SASEGT. The CDR3 covers 13 residues.

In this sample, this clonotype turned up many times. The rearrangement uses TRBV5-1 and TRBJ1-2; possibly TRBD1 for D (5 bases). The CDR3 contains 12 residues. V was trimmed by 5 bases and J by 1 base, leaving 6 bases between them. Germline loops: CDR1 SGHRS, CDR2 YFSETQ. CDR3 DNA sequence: TGCGCCAGCAGGGACAATAACTATGGCTACACCTTC. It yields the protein CASRDNNYGYTF.

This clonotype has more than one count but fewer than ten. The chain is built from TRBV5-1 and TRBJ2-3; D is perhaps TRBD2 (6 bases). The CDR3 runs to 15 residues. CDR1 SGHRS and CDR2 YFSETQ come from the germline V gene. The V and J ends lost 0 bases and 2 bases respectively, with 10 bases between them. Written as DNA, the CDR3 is TGCGCCAGCAGCTTGGACGGCGGGGCCACAGATACGCAGTATTTT. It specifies CASSLDGGATDTQYF.

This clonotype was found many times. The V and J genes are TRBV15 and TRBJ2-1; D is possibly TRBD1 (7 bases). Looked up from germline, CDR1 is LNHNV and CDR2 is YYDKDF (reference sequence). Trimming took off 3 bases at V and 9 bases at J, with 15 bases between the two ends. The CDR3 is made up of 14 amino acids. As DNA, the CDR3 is TGTGCCACCAGCAGGGAGGGAGAGGGGGCTGAGCAGTTCTTC. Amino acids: CATSREGEGAEQFF. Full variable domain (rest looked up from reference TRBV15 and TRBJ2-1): DAMVIQNPRYQVTQFGKPVTLSCSQTLNHNVMYWYQQKSSQAPKLLFHYYDKDFNNEADTPDNFQSRRPNTSFCFLDIRSPGLGDTAMYLCATSREGEGAEQFFGPGTRLTVL.

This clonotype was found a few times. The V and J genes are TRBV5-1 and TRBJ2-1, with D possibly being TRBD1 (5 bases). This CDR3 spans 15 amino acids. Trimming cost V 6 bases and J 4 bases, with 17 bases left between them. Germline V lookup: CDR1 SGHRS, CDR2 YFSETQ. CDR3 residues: CASTPLSGQYNEQFF. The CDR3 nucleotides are TGCGCCAGCACCCCCCTTTCCGGACAATACAATGAGCAGTTCTTC.

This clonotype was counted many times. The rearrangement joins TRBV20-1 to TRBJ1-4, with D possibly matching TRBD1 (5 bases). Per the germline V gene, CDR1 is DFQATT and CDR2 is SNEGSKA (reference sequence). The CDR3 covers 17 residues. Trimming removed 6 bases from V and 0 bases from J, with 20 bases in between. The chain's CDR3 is CSAPPGGVGATNEKLFF. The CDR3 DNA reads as TGCAGTGCCCCCCCGGGAGGGGTAGGGGCAACTAATGAAAAACTGTTTTTT.

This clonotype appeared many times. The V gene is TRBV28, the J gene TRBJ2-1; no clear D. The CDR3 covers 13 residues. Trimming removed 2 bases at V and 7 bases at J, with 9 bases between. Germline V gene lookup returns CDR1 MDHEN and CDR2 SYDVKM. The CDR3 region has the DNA TGTGCCAGCAGTTTAACCTCTCCGAATGAGCAGTTCTTC. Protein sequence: CASSLTSPNEQFF.

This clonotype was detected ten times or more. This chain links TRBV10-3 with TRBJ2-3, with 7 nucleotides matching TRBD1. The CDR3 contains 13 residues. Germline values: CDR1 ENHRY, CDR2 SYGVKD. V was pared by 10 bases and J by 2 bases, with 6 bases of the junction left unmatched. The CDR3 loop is CATRDRLTDTQYF. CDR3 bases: TGTGCCACCCGGGACAGACTCACAGATACGCAGTATTTT.

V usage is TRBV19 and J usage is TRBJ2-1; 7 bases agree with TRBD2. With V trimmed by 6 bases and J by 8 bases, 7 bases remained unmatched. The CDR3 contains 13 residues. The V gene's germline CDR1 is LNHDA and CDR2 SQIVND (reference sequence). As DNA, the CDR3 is TGTGCCAGTAGGGAAGCGGGAATCCATGAGCAGTTCTTC. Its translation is CASREAGIHEQFF.

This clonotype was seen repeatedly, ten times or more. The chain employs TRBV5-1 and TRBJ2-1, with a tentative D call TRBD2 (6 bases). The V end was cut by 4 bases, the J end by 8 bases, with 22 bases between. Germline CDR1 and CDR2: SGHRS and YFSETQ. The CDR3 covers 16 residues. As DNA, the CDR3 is TGCGCCAGCAGCCGGAGGGTGGGTGGGAGTGACGATGAGCAGTTCTTC. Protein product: CASSRRVGGSDDEQFF.

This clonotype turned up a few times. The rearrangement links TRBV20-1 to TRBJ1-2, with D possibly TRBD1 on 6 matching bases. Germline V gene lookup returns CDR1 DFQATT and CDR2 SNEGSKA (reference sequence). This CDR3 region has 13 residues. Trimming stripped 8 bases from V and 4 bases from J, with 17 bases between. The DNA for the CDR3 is TGCAGTCCCTACGAGAGGGGGTCCTATGGCTACACCTTC. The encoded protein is CSPYERGSYGYTF.

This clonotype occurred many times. CDR3 region: CASSLRHPTTNEKLFF. DNA of the CDR3: TGTGCCAGCAGCCTAAGACATCCCACAACTAATGAAAAACTGTTTTTT. The chain has TRBV7-8 and TRBJ1-4, with D unclear. Trimming took off 5 bases at V and 0 bases at J, with 13 bases between the two ends. Looked up from germline, CDR1 is SGHVS and CDR2 is FQNEAQ. CDR3 length equals 16 residues.

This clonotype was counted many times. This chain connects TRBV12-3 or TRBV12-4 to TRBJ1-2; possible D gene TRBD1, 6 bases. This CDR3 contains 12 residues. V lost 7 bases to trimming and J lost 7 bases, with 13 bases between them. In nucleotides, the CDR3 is TGTGCCAGCAATACAGGGATAGGTGGCTACACCTTC. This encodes CASNTGIGGYTF.

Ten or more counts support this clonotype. CDR3 in amino acids: CASSQVSGADTQYF. CDR3 DNA: TGTGCCAGCAGCCAAGTGTCGGGAGCAGATACGCAGTATTTT. J is TRBJ2-3 and V is TRBV14; D is possibly TRBD2 (6 bases). Trimming removed 1 base at V and 4 bases at J, with 9 bases between. Germline V lookup: CDR1 SGHDN, CDR2 FVKESK. The CDR3 loop spans 14 amino acids.

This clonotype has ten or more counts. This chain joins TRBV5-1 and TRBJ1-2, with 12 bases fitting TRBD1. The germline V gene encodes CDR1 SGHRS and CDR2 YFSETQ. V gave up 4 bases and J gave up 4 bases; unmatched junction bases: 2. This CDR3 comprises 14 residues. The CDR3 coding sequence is TGCGCCAGCAGCCCGGGACAGGGGGCCTATGGCTACACCTTC. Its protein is CASSPGQGAYGYTF.

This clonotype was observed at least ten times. CDR3: CSASRGAEQYF. The CDR3 DNA sequence: TGCAGTGCCTCGAGGGGGGCCGAGCAGTACTTC. The J gene is TRBJ2-7, the V gene TRBV20-1, with D possibly being TRBD1 or TRBD2 (6 bases each). CDR1 is DFQATT, CDR2 SNEGSKA, per germline (reference sequence). This CDR3 is 11 amino acids long. Trimming took off 6 bases at V and 6 bases at J, with 12 bases between the two ends.

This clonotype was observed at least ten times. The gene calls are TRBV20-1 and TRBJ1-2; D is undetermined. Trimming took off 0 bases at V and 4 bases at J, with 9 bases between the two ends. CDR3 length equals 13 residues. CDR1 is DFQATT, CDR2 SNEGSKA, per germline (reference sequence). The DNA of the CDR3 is TGCAGTGCTAGAGATGAAGGGCCCTATGGCTACACCTTC. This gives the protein CSARDEGPYGYTF.

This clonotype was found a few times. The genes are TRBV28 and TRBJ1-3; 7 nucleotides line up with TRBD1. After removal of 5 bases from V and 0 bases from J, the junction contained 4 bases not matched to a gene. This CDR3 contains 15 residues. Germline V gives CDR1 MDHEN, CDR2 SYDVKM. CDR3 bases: TGTGCCAGCAGTCTGGGACAGTTCTCTGGAAACACCATATATTTT. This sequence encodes CASSLGQFSGNTIYF.